This T cell receptor beta chain was identified in a study of T cells in Graves' hyperthyroidism and ophthalmopathy. At the level of the study: Peripheral blood specimens were obtained at initial diagnosis, prior to any treatment.

Researchers took RNA transcripts and amplified the TCR beta CDR3 regions from them. First-round RT-PCR with HTBI primers amplified the TCR CDR3 region. Each CDR3 protein gets one entry after TCRdb re-called the multiplex PCR reads with MiXCR. The sample records 600,000 to 750,000 distinct CDR3 sequences, 17% being singletons. Notes on the study in general: In blood, most of the thyroid clonotypes expanded above 0.001 were also present.

This clonotype was seen at least ten times. Its antigen is still unknown. CDR1 and CDR2 (germline): SNHLY, FYNNEI. The V end was cut by 6 bases, the J end by 0 bases, with 6 bases between. The CDR3 extends over 12 amino acids. The origin of this receptor is a man between 50 and 59 years old with Graves' hyperthyroidism. The sample comprised blood. The chain recombines TRBV2 with TRBJ2-7, with D unclear. For the CDR3, the DNA is TGTGCCAGCAGAGGAATCTCCTACGAGCAGTACTTC. It specifies CASRGISYEQYF. The full variable domain, in which reference TRBV2 and TRBJ2-7 provide the parts outside the CDR3, is EPEVTQTPSHQVTQMGQEVILRCVPISNHLYFYWYRQILGQKVEFLVSFYNNEISEKSEIFDDQFSVERPDGSNFTLKIRSTKLEDSAMYFCASRGISYEQYFGPGTRLTVT.